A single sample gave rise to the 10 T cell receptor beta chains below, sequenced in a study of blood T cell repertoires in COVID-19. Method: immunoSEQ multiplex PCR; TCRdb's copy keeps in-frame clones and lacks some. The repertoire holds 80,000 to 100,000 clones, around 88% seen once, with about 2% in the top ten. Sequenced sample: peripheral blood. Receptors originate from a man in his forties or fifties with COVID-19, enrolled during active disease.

CDR3 loop: CAIGTGVDYGYTF. The CDR3 region has the DNA TGTGCCATTGGGACAGGGGTTGACTATGGCTACACCTTC. This chain connects TRBV10-3 to TRBJ1-2, with 10 bases fitting TRBD1. The CDR3 contains 13 residues. Trimming cost V 9 bases and J 3 bases; bases outside gene matches: 4. CDR1 and CDR2 (germline): ENHRY, SYGVKD.

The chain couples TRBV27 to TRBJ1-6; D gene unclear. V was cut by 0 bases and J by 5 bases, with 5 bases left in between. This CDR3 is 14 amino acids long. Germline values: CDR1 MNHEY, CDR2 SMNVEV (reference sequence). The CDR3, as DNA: TGTGCCAGCAGTTTATCGTATGATAATTCACCCCTCCACTTT. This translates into CASSLSYDNSPLHF.

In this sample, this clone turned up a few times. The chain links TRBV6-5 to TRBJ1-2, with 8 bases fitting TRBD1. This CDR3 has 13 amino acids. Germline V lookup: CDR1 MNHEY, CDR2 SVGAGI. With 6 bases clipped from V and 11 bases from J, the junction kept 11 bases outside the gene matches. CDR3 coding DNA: TGTGCCAGCAGCCTAGGACAGGGCTTTCTTTACACCTTC. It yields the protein CASSLGQGFLYTF.

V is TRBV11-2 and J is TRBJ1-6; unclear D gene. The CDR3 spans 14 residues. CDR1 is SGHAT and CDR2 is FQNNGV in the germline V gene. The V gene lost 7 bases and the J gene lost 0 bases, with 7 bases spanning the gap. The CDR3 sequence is CASTRSSYNSPLHF. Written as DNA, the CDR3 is TGTGCCAGCACGAGGAGCTCCTATAATTCACCCCTCCACTTT.

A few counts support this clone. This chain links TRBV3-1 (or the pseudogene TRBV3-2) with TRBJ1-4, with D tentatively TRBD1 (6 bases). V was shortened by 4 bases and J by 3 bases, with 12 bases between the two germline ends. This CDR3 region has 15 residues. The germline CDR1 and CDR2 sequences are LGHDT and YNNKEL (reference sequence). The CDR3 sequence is CASSRREGANEKLFF. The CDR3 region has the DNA TGTGCCAGCAGCCGAAGGGAGGGGGCTAATGAAAAACTGTTTTTT.

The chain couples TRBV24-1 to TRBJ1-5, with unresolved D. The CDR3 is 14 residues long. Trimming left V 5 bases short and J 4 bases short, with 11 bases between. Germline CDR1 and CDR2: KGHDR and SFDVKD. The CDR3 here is CATSAEGRNQPQHF. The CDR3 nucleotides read TGTGCCACCAGTGCAGAGGGTAGGAATCAGCCCCAGCATTTT.

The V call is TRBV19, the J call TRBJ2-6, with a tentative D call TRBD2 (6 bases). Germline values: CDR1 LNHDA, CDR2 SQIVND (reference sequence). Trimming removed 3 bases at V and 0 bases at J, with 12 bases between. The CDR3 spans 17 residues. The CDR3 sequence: CASSIAGSYSGANVLTF. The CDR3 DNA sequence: TGTGCCAGTAGTATCGCGGGATCTTACTCTGGGGCCAACGTCCTGACTTTC.

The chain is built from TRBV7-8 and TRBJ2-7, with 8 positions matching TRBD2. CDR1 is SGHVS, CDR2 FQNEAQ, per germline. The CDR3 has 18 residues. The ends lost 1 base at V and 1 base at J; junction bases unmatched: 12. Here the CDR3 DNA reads TGTGCCAGCAGCTTAGTTGGGGCGGGGGGACCTAATTCCTACGAGCAGTACTTC. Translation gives CASSLVGAGGPNSYEQYF.

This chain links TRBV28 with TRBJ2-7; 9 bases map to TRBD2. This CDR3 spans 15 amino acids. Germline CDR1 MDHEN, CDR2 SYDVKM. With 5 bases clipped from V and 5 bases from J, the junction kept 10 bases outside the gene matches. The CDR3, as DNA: TGTGCCAGCAGTCCCCCTATAGCGGGGGTGGACGAGCAGTACTTC. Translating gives CASSPPIAGVDEQYF.

CDR3 nucleotides: TGTGCCAGCAGTGTTCAGGGCAGCAACTATGGCTACACCTTC. Translating gives CASSVQGSNYGYTF. This chain links TRBV2 with TRBJ1-2; possibly TRBD1 for D (5 bases). Trimming shortened V by 4 bases and J by 2 bases, and 11 bases separated the two germline ends. The CDR3 has 14 residues. Per the germline V gene, CDR1 is SNHLY and CDR2 is FYNNEI.